Here is one T cell receptor (beta chain) with its context. Its antigen is unknown. The J segment lost 6 bases and the V segment lost 6 bases, leaving 4 bases of the junction unmatched. Germline V lookup: CDR1 WSHSY, CDR2 SAAADI. The CDR3 has 13 amino acids. TCR sequencing used cDNA made by reverse transcription of extracted RNA. TCRdb's copy holds only in-frame clones and misses some; the assay was immunoSEQ multiplex PCR. The sample includes approximately 160,000 clones, about 60% of them seen just once. These data come from a study of CD8+ T cells in alopecia areata. Across the whole study: The study gave tofacitinib for 6 to 18 months, then 6 months off drug. General observations from the study: Scalp and blood samples kept many expanded lesional clones throughout tofacitinib. Affected lesional scalp, above all in alopecia totalis/universalis, was more clonal than normal scalp.

The treatment denotes: oral pan-JAK inhibitor, 5-10 mg twice daily. The chain combines TRBV10-2 with TRBJ2-1; 8 positions match TRBD1. The sequences come from CD4+ T cells sorted from blood, collected at week 24, from a patient treated with tofacitinib. The receptor's source is a human donor with alopecia areata. CDR3 sequence: CASSLTGGNEQFF. Here the CDR3 DNA reads TGCGCCAGCAGCCTCACAGGGGGCAATGAGCAGTTCTTC.